A single sample gave rise to the 23 T cell receptor beta chains below, sequenced in a study of shared clonotypes between healthy human individuals. Only in-frame clones appear in the TCRdb table, and some are missing; sequencing was by immunoSEQ multiplex PCR. The top ten hold around 2% of the sample, which has hundreds of thousands of clones, around four fifths seen once. Sequencing used memory CD4+ T cells sorted from blood. Subset denoted: CD45RA-negative fraction. The receptors here all came from a woman aged 25 to 39 in good health.

This chain links TRBV6-1 with TRBJ2-1; TRBD2 aligns across 7 bases. With V trimmed by 7 bases and J by 3 bases, 6 bases remained unmatched. The CDR3 runs to 14 residues. Germline V lookup: CDR1 MNHNS, CDR2 SASEGT. The CDR3 loop reads CASKPTSDYNEQFF. CDR3 DNA: TGTGCCAGCAAGCCCACTAGCGACTACAATGAGCAGTTCTTC.

The chain recombines TRBV19 with TRBJ2-2; D gene uncertain. Germline CDR1 LNHDA, CDR2 SQIVND (reference sequence). V lost 5 bases and J 6 bases, leaving 7 bases between the germline ends. CDR3 length equals 12 residues. In DNA form, the CDR3 reads TGTGCCAGTAGTTCGACACCCGGGGAGCTGTTTTTT. It translates to CASSSTPGELFF. Full variable domain (outside the CDR3, taken from reference TRBV19 and TRBJ2-2): DGGITQSPKYLFRKEGQNVTLSCEQNLNHDAMYWYRQDPGQGLRLIYYSQIVNDFQKGDIAEGYSVSREKKESFPLTVTSAQKNPTAFYLCASSSTPGELFFGEGSRLTVL.

CDR3 in DNA: TGTGCCATCAGCGGACAGGACGTAGCCAAAAACATTCAGTACTTC. Encoded protein: CAISGQDVAKNIQYF. This chain uses TRBV10-3 with TRBJ2-4; 7 bases match TRBD1. The V gene end was trimmed by 6 bases and the J gene end by 0 bases; junction bases not matched to a gene: 5. The germline CDR1 and CDR2 sequences are ENHRY and SYGVKD. This CDR3 contains 15 residues.

The chain employs TRBV4-1 and TRBJ2-1; the D is unclear. Between the trimmed V and J ends, which lost 2 bases and 5 bases, there was a span of 16 bases. This CDR3 is built from 16 residues. The V gene's germline CDR1 is MGHRA and CDR2 YSYEKL. The CDR3 loop reads CASSQPTKSLNNEQFF. The CDR3 DNA reads as TGCGCCAGCAGCCAACCAACTAAGTCCTTGAACAATGAGCAGTTCTTC.

The CDR3 sequence: CASSFAPFYEQYF. The CDR3 region has the DNA TGTGCCAGCAGTTTCGCCCCCTTTTACGAGCAGTACTTC. The genes are TRBV28 and TRBJ2-7; D remains ambiguous. CDR3 length: 13 residues. With 3 bases removed from V and 4 bases from J, the gap between germline ends came to 10 bases. In germline, CDR1 is MDHEN, CDR2 SYDVKM.

Remarks on this clone: The identical CDR3 is also encoded by other nucleotide sequences in the sample. The chain uses TRBV4-1 and TRBJ2-7, with a possible D match to TRBD2 (5 bases). The CDR3 runs to 15 residues. In germline, CDR1 is MGHRA, CDR2 YSYEKL. Trimming took off 1 base at V and 4 bases at J, with 14 bases between the two ends. CDR3 in DNA: TGCGCCAGCAGCCAAGCGGGAACTAGTGGGTACGAGCAGTACTTC. This codes for CASSQAGTSGYEQYF.

Turning to this clone: This sequence may be a read error, since a much larger clone differs from it by one base. The sample contains more than one DNA sequence encoding this CDR3. The chain is built from TRBV5-4 and TRBJ2-7; tentatively, D is TRBD1 (6 bases). V lost 1 base, J lost 3 bases, and 8 bases lay in between. This CDR3 comprises 13 residues. Germline CDR1 and CDR2: SGHNT and YYREEE (reference sequence). The CDR3 nucleotides read TGTGCCAGCAGCTTGCAGGGGAACTACGAGCAGTACTTC. Translating it yields CASSLQGNYEQYF.

This clone came up a few times. The chain uses TRBV5-1 and TRBJ2-1; D not resolved. From germline, CDR1 is SGHRS and CDR2 YFSETQ. With 2 bases removed from V and 2 bases from J, the gap between germline ends came to 11 bases. CDR3 length: 15 amino acids. The DNA for the CDR3 is TGCGCCAGCAGCTTCGACTCTACCGCCTACAATGAGCAGTTCTTC. Translating gives CASSFDSTAYNEQFF.

V and J are TRBV28 and TRBJ2-3, with TRBD2 identical over 9 bases. This CDR3 has 16 amino acids. The V and J ends lost 4 bases and 0 bases, in that order; junction bases with no gene match: 5. Germline V gene sequence: CDR1 MDHEN, CDR2 SYDVKM. This CDR3 is CASSYPSGVSTDTQYF. The CDR3 DNA follows: TGTGCCAGCAGTTACCCTAGCGGGGTTAGCACAGATACGCAGTATTTT.

The chain joins TRBV19 to TRBJ2-3; D possibly corresponds to TRBD2 (6 bases). The V gene lost 0 bases and the J gene lost 0 bases, with 10 bases spanning the gap. This CDR3 comprises 16 residues. Germline CDR1 reads LNHDA; CDR2 reads SQIVND (reference sequence). The CDR3 region is CASSIDRGASTDTQYF. CDR3 nucleotide sequence: TGTGCCAGTAGTATAGATCGCGGGGCTAGCACAGATACGCAGTATTTT.

This clone was seen once. This sequence joins TRBV19 and TRBJ2-6, with TRBD2 as a possible D gene (5 bases). CDR3 size: 16 residues. Between the trimmed V and J ends, which lost 2 bases and 1 base, there was a span of 9 bases. Germline CDR1 and CDR2: LNHDA and SQIVND (reference sequence). The CDR3 loop reads CASSIYTSSGANVLTF. The CDR3 nucleotides read TGTGCCAGTAGTATATACACTAGTTCTGGGGCCAACGTCCTGACTTTC.

This clone was detected a few times. The V and J genes are TRBV4-2 and TRBJ1-1; no reliable D call. Between the trimmed V and J ends, which lost 4 bases and 8 bases, there was a span of 17 bases. The CDR3 spans 14 residues. The germline gives CDR1 LGHNA, CDR2 YNFKEQ. DNA for the CDR3: TGTGCCAGCAGCCTAGAAACCGGGAAGGTGGAAGCTTTCTTT. Translated: CASSLETGKVEAFF.

This sequence joins TRBV19 and TRBJ1-2; D gene unclear. The CDR3 is 13 amino acids. V lost 3 bases to trimming and J lost 8 bases, with 13 bases between them. CDR1 and CDR2 from the germline V gene are LNHDA and SQIVND (reference sequence). The CDR3 loop reads CASSIRRAEGYTF. In DNA, the CDR3 is TGTGCCAGTAGTATTCGGAGGGCCGAAGGCTACACCTTC.

The chain couples TRBV5-1 to TRBJ1-1, with a weak D call TRBD1 (5 bases). This CDR3 contains 15 residues. Germline-derived CDR1 and CDR2 are SGHRS and YFSETQ. The V end was cut by 4 bases, the J end by 1 base, with 14 bases between. CDR3: CASSLQRGQNTEAFF. CDR3 DNA: TGCGCCAGCAGCCTCCAGAGAGGACAGAACACTGAAGCTTTCTTT. Variable domain in full (rest from reference TRBV5-1 and TRBJ1-1): KAGVTQTPRYLIKTRGQQVTLSCSPISGHRSVSWYQQTPGQGLQFLFEYFSETQRNKGNFPGRFSGRQFSNSRSEMNVSTLELGDSALYLCASSLQRGQNTEAFFGQGTRLTVV.

V and J are TRBV2 and TRBJ2-2; TRBD2 agrees at 10 bases. The CDR3 length is 15 residues. Trimming at V came to 2 bases and at J to 5 bases, leaving 2 bases not matched to a gene. Germline CDR1 and CDR2: SNHLY and FYNNEI. CDR3 DNA: TGTGCCAGCAGTGAACTAGCGGGAGTTACCGGGGAGCTGTTTTTT. It yields the protein CASSELAGVTGELFF.

V gene TRBV6-1 combines with J gene TRBJ1-5; D might be TRBD1 (6 bases). The CDR3 consists of 15 residues. Germline V gene data show CDR1 as MNHNS and CDR2 as SASEGT. V lost 4 bases and J 0 bases, leaving 10 bases between the germline ends. The CDR3 nucleotides read TGTGCCAGCAGTGCCTGGACAGTTAGCAATCAGCCCCAGCATTTT. It translates to CASSAWTVSNQPQHF.

The J gene is TRBJ1-3, the V gene TRBV4-1, with D possibly TRBD1 on 6 matching bases. Trimming cost V 0 bases and J 0 bases, with 15 bases left between them. The germline CDR1 and CDR2 sequences are MGHRA and YSYEKL. This CDR3 spans 18 amino acids. The CDR3 is CASSQEGGLRNSGNTIYF. CDR3 in DNA: TGCGCCAGCAGCCAAGAAGGGGGACTACGAAACTCTGGAAACACCATATATTTT.

The chain links TRBV2 to TRBJ2-7; D possibly corresponds to TRBD1 (7 bases). V lost 10 bases and J 4 bases, leaving 17 bases between the germline ends. CDR3 length: 13 residues. Germline V gives CDR1 SNHLY, CDR2 FYNNEI. This CDR3 is CANRPPGGYEQYF. CDR3 DNA sequence: TGTGCCAACCGACCACCAGGGGGGTACGAGCAGTACTTC.

The chain is built from TRBV29-1 and TRBJ2-1; 11 bases fit TRBD2. CDR3 length: 14 amino acids. Germline V lookup: CDR1 SQVTM, CDR2 ANQGSEA. The ends lost 3 bases at V and 15 bases at J; junction bases unmatched: 13. CDR3 amino acids: CSVDQTSGEGSMFF. In DNA, the CDR3 is TGCAGCGTTGATCAGACTAGCGGGGAGGGAAGTATGTTCTTC.

The CDR3 DNA reads TGTGCCAGTACCCAGGACGGATCTGGGGCCAACGTCCTGACTTTC. The encoded protein is CASTQDGSGANVLTF. V is TRBV19 and J is TRBJ2-6; D not certain. The CDR3 has 15 amino acids. V was clipped by 7 bases and J by 1 base, with 11 bases between them. The germline CDR1 and CDR2 sequences are LNHDA and SQIVND (reference sequence).

V is TRBV19 and J is TRBJ1-1, with D uncertain. Per the germline V gene, CDR1 is LNHDA and CDR2 is SQIVND (reference sequence). The CDR3 has 14 amino acids. The V gene lost 2 bases and the J gene lost 1 base, with 8 bases spanning the gap. The CDR3 region is CASSIRVRNTEAFF. The CDR3 DNA is TGTGCCAGTAGTATAAGGGTGAGGAACACTGAAGCTTTCTTT.

This clone was detected only once. CDR3 coding DNA: TGTGCCAGCAGCAAATATGGGGGGGCCTACGAGCAGTACTTC. Translated, it gives CASSKYGGAYEQYF. V gene TRBV27 combines with J gene TRBJ2-7; 7 bases match TRBD2. Looked up from germline, CDR1 is MNHEY and CDR2 is SMNVEV (reference sequence). The CDR3 has 14 residues. V shed 6 bases and J 2 bases; nucleotides not matched to a gene: 7.

This chain links TRBV29-1 with TRBJ1-3; 7 bases are a match to TRBD1. Germline V gives CDR1 SQVTM, CDR2 ANQGSEA. V lost 4 bases to trimming and J lost 4 bases; unmatched junction nucleotides: 7. The CDR3 length is 14 residues. DNA for the CDR3: TGCAGCGTTGTCCAGGGGGGCCCGGGAAACACCATATATTTT. Translation: CSVVQGGPGNTIYF.